This TCR beta chain was profiled in a study of cytomegalovirus exposure and HLA in healthy donors. The CDR3 is 16 residues long. V shed 5 bases, J shed 3 bases, and the junction held 6 bases outside the gene matches. Germline values: CDR1 SGHRS, CDR2 YFSETQ. In this sample, this clone turned up many times. This table comes from immunoSEQ multiplex PCR, and its TCRdb copy is limited to in-frame clones, with some not included. The sample holds roughly 200,000 clones; about three quarters are singletons and the top ten take 0.95% to 1.5%. This TCR derives from a woman in her thirties in good health and CMV-seronegative. This chain connects TRBV5-1 to TRBJ1-3, with TRBD1 identical over 12 bases. Sequenced: PBMCs. CDR3 sequence (DNA): TGCGCCAGCAGACCGGGACAGGGGGCAAGTGGAAACACCATATATTTT. Protein product: CASRPGQGASGNTIYF.